Following are 14 T cell receptor beta chains from one sample sequenced in a study of blood T cell repertoires in COVID-19. The table came from immunoSEQ multiplex PCR; TCRdb's copy has only in-frame clones and leaves some out. Here the sample spans some 190,000 clones, approximately 80% being singletons. Material for sequencing was PBMCs or T cells enriched from blood (not recorded which). These receptors originate from a man aged 55 to 70 who had been exposed to COVID-19.

The chain combines TRBV4-1 with TRBJ2-7; 8 nucleotides agree with TRBD2. The CDR3 consists of 13 residues. J was trimmed by 3 bases and V by 3 bases; bases with no gene match: 1. CDR1 MGHRA and CDR2 YSYEKL come from the germline V gene. The CDR3 coding sequence is TGCGCCAGCAGCCAGACTAGCGACTACGAGCAGTACTTC. Translated, it gives CASSQTSDYEQYF.

V usage is TRBV6-2 or TRBV6-3 and J usage is TRBJ2-1; D remains ambiguous. V lost 2 bases to trimming and J lost 0 bases, with 11 bases between them. Germline V gene data show CDR1 as MNHEY and CDR2 as SVGEGT. The CDR3 spans 16 residues. The CDR3 protein is CASSYPRGPSYNEQFF. CDR3 nucleotide sequence: TGTGCCAGCAGTTACCCCAGAGGCCCCTCCTACAATGAGCAGTTCTTC.

V and J are TRBV25-1 and TRBJ1-6; D is unclear. V was shortened by 3 bases and J by 3 bases, with 9 bases between the two germline ends. This CDR3 contains 15 residues. The germline V gene encodes CDR1 MGHDK and CDR2 SYGVNS. In DNA form, the CDR3 reads TGTGCCAGCAGTGACCCGAAGAGCTATAATTCACCCCTCCACTTT. This codes for CASSDPKSYNSPLHF.

The chain employs TRBV3-1 (or the pseudogene TRBV3-2) and TRBJ2-7; 7 bases are shared with TRBD1. The CDR3 has 19 amino acids. Looked up from germline, CDR1 is LGHDT and CDR2 is YNNKEL (reference sequence). The trim removed 4 bases at V and 0 bases at J, leaving 18 bases unmatched. The CDR3 protein is CASSPRDRKRHLHSYEQYF. CDR3 bases: TGTGCCAGCAGCCCCCGGGACAGAAAACGACATTTACACTCCTACGAGCAGTACTTC.

The CDR3 nucleotides read TGTGCCAGCAGCTTACCCGGGACAGGGGGCTCCCAAGAGACCCAGTACTTC. Protein product: CASSLPGTGGSQETQYF. This chain connects TRBV7-2 to TRBJ2-5, with 12 bases fitting TRBD1. V lost 2 bases to trimming and J lost 1 base; unmatched junction nucleotides: 5. CDR3 length: 17 residues. Germline V CDR1 and CDR2: SGHTA, FQGNSA.

V usage is TRBV6-1 and J usage is TRBJ1-2; TRBD1 agrees at 10 bases. The junction had 9 bases not matched to a gene; V was cut back by 3 bases and J by 8 bases. This CDR3 has 15 amino acids. From germline, CDR1 is MNHNS and CDR2 SASEGT. The CDR3 spells CASSERQGARRGYTF. DNA of the CDR3: TGTGCCAGCAGTGAGAGACAGGGGGCGCGAAGAGGCTACACCTTC.

This clone was counted a single time. The chain links TRBV10-1 to TRBJ2-7; 7 nucleotides align to TRBD2. Germline V gene lookup returns CDR1 WNHNN and CDR2 SYGVQD (reference sequence). V was pared by 6 bases and J by 2 bases, with 10 bases of the junction left unmatched. There are 15 residues in the CDR3. The CDR3 DNA sequence: TGCGCCAGCAGCCCATCGGGACTACAAACCTACGAGCAGTACTTC. Translation: CASSPSGLQTYEQYF.

The chain links TRBV9 to TRBJ2-3; D remains unclear. This CDR3 comprises 16 residues. Per germline, CDR1 SGDLS and CDR2 YYNGEE. Trimming removed 2 bases from V and 0 bases from J, with 13 bases in between. Here the CDR3 reads CASSVSSPRSTDTQYF. For the CDR3, the DNA is TGTGCCAGCAGCGTTAGTAGCCCTCGTAGCACAGATACGCAGTATTTT. The full variable domain, its missing parts supplied by reference TRBV9 and TRBJ2-3, is DSGVTQTPKHLITATGQRVTLRCSPRSGDLSVYWYQQSLDQGLQFLIQYYNGEERAKGNILERFSAQQFPDLHSELNLSSLELGDSALYFCASSVSSPRSTDTQYFGPGTRLTVL.

The rearrangement joins TRBV5-1 to TRBJ2-5, with 15 positions matching TRBD2. CDR1 and CDR2 from the germline V gene are SGHRS and YFSETQ. V lost 3 bases and J lost 5; bases outside the gene matches: 8. The CDR3 covers 17 residues. The CDR3 bases are TGCGCCAGCAGCTCCGGGACTAGCGGGAGGAGTTGGGAGACCCAGTACTTC. Translation gives CASSSGTSGRSWETQYF. Filled out from reference TRBV5-1 and TRBJ2-5, the complete variable domain reads KAGVTQTPRYLIKTRGQQVTLSCSPISGHRSVSWYQQTPGQGLQFLFEYFSETQRNKGNFPGRFSGRQFSNSRSEMNVSTLELGDSALYLCASSSGTSGRSWETQYFGPGTRLLVL.

The chain recombines TRBV19 with TRBJ2-1; 11 positions match TRBD2. The V and J ends lost 0 bases and 7 bases, in that order; junction bases with no gene match: 2. There are 15 residues in the CDR3. Germline CDR1 reads LNHDA; CDR2 reads SQIVND (reference sequence). CDR3 in amino acids: CASSIEGLADNEQFF. The CDR3 coding sequence is TGTGCCAGTAGTATAGAGGGACTAGCGGATAATGAGCAGTTCTTC.

The chain joins TRBV3-1 (or the pseudogene TRBV3-2) to TRBJ1-2, with D unclear. Trimming left V 0 bases short and J 8 bases short, with 4 bases between. This CDR3 is built from 11 residues. Germline V gives CDR1 LGHDT, CDR2 YNNKEL (reference sequence). The CDR3 DNA reads as TGTGCCAGCAGCCAAGATACAGGCTACACCTTC. Translated, it gives CASSQDTGYTF.

The V gene is TRBV9, the J gene TRBJ2-3; 10 bases line up with TRBD1. CDR3 size: 16 residues. Germline V gives CDR1 SGDLS, CDR2 YYNGEE. V was pared by 3 bases and J by 1 base, with 5 bases of the junction left unmatched. CDR3 DNA: TGTGCCAGCAGCGGAAAGACAGGGGGCGGCACAGATACGCAGTATTTT. Residues: CASSGKTGGGTDTQYF. The variable domain in full, completed from reference TRBV9 and TRBJ2-3, reads DSGVTQTPKHLITATGQRVTLRCSPRSGDLSVYWYQQSLDQGLQFLIQYYNGEERAKGNILERFSAQQFPDLHSELNLSSLELGDSALYFCASSGKTGGGTDTQYFGPGTRLTVL.

This clone was seen only a few times. The chain uses TRBV5-6 and TRBJ1-2; TRBD1 agrees at 9 bases. The CDR3 length is 16 residues. V trimming: 2 bases; J trimming: 8 bases; junction bases outside the gene matches: 13. In germline, CDR1 is SGHDT, CDR2 YYEEEE. The CDR3 loop reads CASSFGTGPRQTGYTF. CDR3 in DNA: TGTGCCAGCAGCTTTGGGACAGGGCCCCGTCAAACGGGCTACACCTTC.

This sequence joins TRBV7-2 and TRBJ1-4; maybe TRBD1 (6 bases). The germline CDR1 and CDR2 sequences are SGHTA and FQGNSA. Trimming pared 1 base from V and 8 bases from J, leaving 11 bases between. The CDR3 totals 14 residues. The CDR3 nucleotides read TGTGCCAGCAGCTTAGGTCAGGGGTACGAAAAACTGTTTTTT. Protein product: CASSLGQGYEKLFF. Complete variable domain (other parts from reference TRBV7-2 and TRBJ1-4): GAGVSQSPSNKVTEKGKDVELRCDPISGHTALYWYRQSLGQGLEFLIYFQGNSAPDKSGLPSDRFSAERTGGSVSTLTIQRTQQEDSAVYLCASSLGQGYEKLFFGSGTQLSVL.